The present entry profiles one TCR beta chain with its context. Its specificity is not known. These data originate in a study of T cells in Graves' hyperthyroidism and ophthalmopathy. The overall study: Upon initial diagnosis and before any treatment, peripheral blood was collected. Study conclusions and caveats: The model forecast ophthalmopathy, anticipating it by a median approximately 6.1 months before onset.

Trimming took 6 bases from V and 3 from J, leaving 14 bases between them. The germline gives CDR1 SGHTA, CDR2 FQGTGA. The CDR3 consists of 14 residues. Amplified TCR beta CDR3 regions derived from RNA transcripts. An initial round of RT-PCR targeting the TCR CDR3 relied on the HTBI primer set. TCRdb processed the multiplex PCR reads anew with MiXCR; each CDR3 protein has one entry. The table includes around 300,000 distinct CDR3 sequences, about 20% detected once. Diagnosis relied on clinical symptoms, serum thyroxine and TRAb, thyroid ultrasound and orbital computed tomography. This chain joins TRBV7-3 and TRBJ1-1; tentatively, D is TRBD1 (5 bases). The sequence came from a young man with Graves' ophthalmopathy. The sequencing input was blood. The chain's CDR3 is CASSREPGDTEAFF. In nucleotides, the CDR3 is TGTGCCAGCAGTCGCGAGCCGGGGGACACTGAAGCTTTCTTT.